Shown below are 18 T cell receptor beta chains from a single sample sequenced in a study of cytomegalovirus exposure and HLA in healthy donors. Primers included in the PCR were 60 Vbeta and 13 Jbeta primers. This table comes from immunoSEQ multiplex PCR, and its TCRdb copy is limited to in-frame clones, with some not included. The data contain roughly 130,000 clones, around three quarters of them singletons. Sequencing was carried out using PBMCs. The receptors derive from a man aged 40-50 years in good health and CMV-seronegative.

The J gene is TRBJ1-5, the V gene TRBV2; D perhaps matches TRBD1 (5 bases). This CDR3 comprises 14 residues. In germline, CDR1 is SNHLY, CDR2 FYNNEI. V lost 3 bases, J lost 5 bases, and 11 bases lay in between. The CDR3 DNA is TGTGCCAGCAGTGATTTGGGGGACTATCAGCCCCAGCATTTT. Protein sequence: CASSDLGDYQPQHF.

This clone was observed once. The chain combines TRBV5-1 with TRBJ2-2; D unresolved. V was pared by 0 bases and J by 4 bases, with 10 bases between. CDR1 is SGHRS, CDR2 YFSETQ, per germline. CDR3 length: 15 amino acids. The CDR3 bases are TGCGCCAGCAGCTTGGACAGAGCCGGCACCGGGGAGCTGTTTTTT. It specifies CASSLDRAGTGELFF.

The chain is built from TRBV7-8 and TRBJ1-4; D possibly corresponds to TRBD1 (5 bases). CDR1 and CDR2 from the germline V gene are SGHVS and FQNEAQ. Trimming cost V 5 bases and J 6 bases, with 16 bases left between them. The CDR3 covers 15 residues. The CDR3 here is CASSPGRVGDEKLFF. DNA for the CDR3: TGTGCCAGCAGCCCAGGGAGGGTCGGGGATGAAAAACTGTTTTTT.

This clone was counted only a few times. The V and J genes are TRBV19 and TRBJ2-3; the match to TRBD1 covers 10 bases. Germline V gene sequence: CDR1 LNHDA, CDR2 SQIVND (reference sequence). The length of the CDR3 is 16 residues. Losses at the gene ends were 8 bases for V and 2 bases for J; bases not matched to a gene: 10. In nucleotides, the CDR3 is TGTGCCAGTTCCCTCGGGGGACAGGGGTACACAGATACGCAGTATTTT. It codes for CASSLGGQGYTDTQYF.

To note about this clone: One end of the junction varies from germline; a read error may be responsible. J is TRBJ2-7 and V is TRBV7-9; 11 positions agree with TRBD1. The CDR3 has 11 residues. Looked up from germline, CDR1 is SEHNR and CDR2 is FQNEAQ (reference sequence). The CDR3 here is CASSLEGQGDF. CDR3 nucleotides: TGTGCCAGCAGCTTAGAGGGACAGGGGGACTTC.

J is TRBJ1-3 and V is TRBV28; 7 bases match TRBD1. Looked up from germline, CDR1 is MDHEN and CDR2 is SYDVKM. The CDR3 runs 16 residues. V trimming: 5 bases; J trimming: 3 bases; junction bases outside the gene matches: 10. The CDR3 nucleotides read TGTGCCAGCAGTCCCCAGACAGGGTTTGGTGGAAACACCATATATTTT. Protein: CASSPQTGFGGNTIYF.

This sequence joins TRBV7-7 and TRBJ2-5; no reliable D call. This CDR3 contains 15 residues. V lost 5 bases to trimming and J lost 2 bases, with 15 bases between them. Germline CDR1 reads SSHAT; CDR2 reads FNYEAQ (reference sequence). The CDR3 sequence is CASSLGMTNQETQYF. The CDR3 DNA follows: TGTGCCAGCAGCCTCGGCATGACAAATCAAGAGACCCAGTACTTC.

The chain links TRBV29-1 to TRBJ2-5; the D gene is possibly TRBD2 (7 bases). The CDR3 is made up of 15 amino acids. Trimming removed 5 bases at V and 5 bases at J, with 21 bases between. CDR1 and CDR2 from the germline V gene are SQVTM and ANQGSEA. CDR3 residues: CSVRRGGTSWETQYF. CDR3 in DNA: TGCAGCGTTAGGAGGGGGGGCACCTCCTGGGAGACCCAGTACTTC.

V and J are TRBV29-1 and TRBJ2-3; 7 bases map to TRBD1. The CDR3 contains 14 residues. V lost 4 bases, J lost 6 bases, and 10 bases stayed unmatched. Per germline, CDR1 SQVTM and CDR2 ANQGSEA. The CDR3 DNA follows: TGCAGCGTTGTGCCGACAGGGTATGGGGATACGCAGTATTTT. Encoded protein: CSVVPTGYGDTQYF.

This clone was seen a handful of times. V gene TRBV7-9 combines with J gene TRBJ2-3, with 13 positions matching TRBD2. The CDR3 covers 14 residues. Germline loops: CDR1 SEHNR, CDR2 FQNEAQ (reference sequence). Losses at the gene ends were 5 bases for V and 9 bases for J; bases not matched to a gene: 5. CDR3 protein: CASSPPGLAGTQYF. For the CDR3, the DNA is TGTGCCAGCAGCCCCCCGGGACTAGCGGGGACGCAGTATTTT. Variable domain in full (rest from reference TRBV7-9 and TRBJ2-3): DTGVSQNPRHKITKRGQNVTFRCDPISEHNRLYWYRQTLGQGPEFLTYFQNEAQLEKSRLLSDRFSAERPKGSFSTLEIQRTEQGDSAMYLCASSPPGLAGTQYFGPGTRLTVL.

This chain connects TRBV10-3 to TRBJ1-2, with TRBD1 matching 11 bases. V was clipped by 10 bases and J by 6 bases; unmatched bases: 19. The CDR3 loop spans 17 amino acids. The germline CDR1 and CDR2 sequences are ENHRY and SYGVKD. The CDR3 is CATEGSRDRGSLNGYTF. In DNA form, the CDR3 reads TGTGCCACCGAAGGTTCCCGGGACAGGGGGAGCCTCAATGGCTACACCTTC.

This sequence joins TRBV18 and TRBJ1-1; no clear D gene. The germline V gene has CDR1 KGHSH and CDR2 LQKENI. V was clipped by 2 bases and J by 0 bases, with 10 bases between them. CDR3 size: 15 residues. The CDR3 region is CASSPFDKMNTEAFF. CDR3 DNA: TGTGCCAGCTCACCATTTGACAAGATGAACACTGAAGCTTTCTTT.

Of note for this clone: Relative to the germline gene, one junction end is altered; a read error may explain this. The chain has TRBV30 and TRBJ1-3, with TRBD1 matching over 9 bases. This CDR3 has 14 amino acids. CDR1 and CDR2 (germline): GTSNPN, SVGIG (reference sequence). CDR3 in DNA: TGTGCCAGGAGAGGGGACAGGGCTGGAAACACCATATATTTT. The encoded protein is CARRGDRAGNTIYF.

V and J are TRBV14 and TRBJ2-7; no clear D gene. The CDR3 is made up of 11 amino acids. Germline V gene data show CDR1 as SGHDN and CDR2 as FVKESK. Trimming removed 1 base at V and 4 bases at J, with 2 bases between. CDR3 sequence reads: CASSQAYEQYF. The CDR3, as DNA: TGTGCCAGCAGCCAAGCTTACGAGCAGTACTTC.

The V and J genes are TRBV19 and TRBJ1-1, with TRBD1 matching over 11 bases. The J segment lost 7 bases and the V segment lost 7 bases, leaving 14 bases of the junction unmatched. The CDR3 is made up of 16 amino acids. CDR1 is LNHDA and CDR2 is SQIVND in the germline V gene (reference sequence). CDR3 amino acids: CASKPGDRGNSVEAFF. CDR3 bases: TGTGCCAGTAAACCTGGGGACAGGGGGAATTCGGTTGAAGCTTTCTTT.

The chain joins TRBV6-5 to TRBJ1-1; D uncertain. Deletions cut 6 bases from V and 2 bases from J, with 10 bases between. Germline CDR1 and CDR2: MNHEY and SVGAGI. The CDR3 length is 13 residues. The CDR3, as DNA: TGTGCCAGCAGAAACCCGGGTAACACTGAAGCTTTCTTT. Its translation: CASRNPGNTEAFF.

V and J are TRBV30 and TRBJ1-6, with a weak D call TRBD1 (6 bases). V was shortened by 2 bases and J by 7 bases, with 6 bases between the two germline ends. The germline gives CDR1 GTSNPN, CDR2 SVGIG (reference sequence). This CDR3 spans 12 amino acids. The CDR3 loop is CAWSTGNSPLHF. CDR3 sequence (DNA): TGTGCCTGGAGTACAGGGAATTCACCCCTCCACTTT.

The chain joins TRBV27 to TRBJ2-5; 8 bases fit TRBD1. The CDR3 sequence is 15 residues long. V lost 6 bases, J lost 4 bases, and 10 bases stayed unmatched. CDR1 and CDR2 from the germline V gene are MNHEY and SMNVEV (reference sequence). The CDR3 coding sequence is TGTGCCAGCAGCCCGTCGCAGGGGGCGAGAGAGACCCAGTACTTC. Translation: CASSPSQGARETQYF.